This TCR beta chain was sequenced for a study of blood T cell repertoires in COVID-19. The data were produced by immunoSEQ multiplex PCR, yet TCRdb's version contains in-frame clones alone and is incomplete. There are some 700,000 clones in the sample; 85% to 90% occur only once, and approximately 0.3% lies in the top ten. CDR1 and CDR2 from the germline V gene are SGHNT and YENEEA. Germline trimming cut 4 bases from V and 5 bases from J; bases unmatched to any gene: 1. The CDR3 extends over 13 amino acids. The receptor was derived from a woman aged 18-29 years with acute or convalescent COVID-19. The chain links TRBV11-3 to TRBJ1-1; 10 bases agree with TRBD1. The sequencing sample was made of peripheral blood. The CDR3 sequence: CASSSGQGTEAFF. The DNA for the CDR3 is TGTGCCAGCAGCTCGGGACAGGGGACTGAAGCTTTCTTT.